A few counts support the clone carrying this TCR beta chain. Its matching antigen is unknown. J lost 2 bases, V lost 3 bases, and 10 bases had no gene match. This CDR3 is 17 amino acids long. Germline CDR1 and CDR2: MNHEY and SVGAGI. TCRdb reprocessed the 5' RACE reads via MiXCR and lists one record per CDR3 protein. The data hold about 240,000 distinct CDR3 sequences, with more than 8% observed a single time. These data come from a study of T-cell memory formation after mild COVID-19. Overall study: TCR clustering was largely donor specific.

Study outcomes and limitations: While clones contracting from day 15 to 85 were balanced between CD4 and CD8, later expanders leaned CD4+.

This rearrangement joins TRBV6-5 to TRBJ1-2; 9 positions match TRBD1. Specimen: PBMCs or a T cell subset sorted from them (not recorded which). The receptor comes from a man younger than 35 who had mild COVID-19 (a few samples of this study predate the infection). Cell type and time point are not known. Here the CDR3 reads CASSYEPTGGPNYGYTF. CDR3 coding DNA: TGTGCCAGCAGTTATGAACCCACAGGGGGCCCAAACTATGGCTACACCTTC.